The TCR beta chain under discussion was sequenced for a study of cytomegalovirus exposure and HLA in healthy donors. Per the germline V gene, CDR1 is SQVTM and CDR2 is ANQGSEA. The CDR3 is 14 amino acids. V was shortened by 3 bases and J by 2 bases, with 12 bases between the two germline ends. This table comes from immunoSEQ multiplex PCR, and its TCRdb copy is limited to in-frame clones, with some not included. The repertoire consists of 260,000 or so clones, with approximately 88% occurring once and the leading ten covering about 0.86%. Findings and limits, study-wide: CMV antigen specificity of a few CMV-associated chains was confirmed in vitro.

With respect to this clone: Its antigen remains unidentified.

The receptor comes from a woman aged 18-29 years in good health and CMV-seronegative. Sequences were obtained from PBMCs. The rearrangement joins TRBV29-1 to TRBJ2-3; D may be TRBD2 (6 bases). The CDR3: CSVERRGLTDTQYF. In nucleotides, the CDR3 is TGCAGCGTTGAGCGGCGGGGACTCACAGATACGCAGTATTTT.